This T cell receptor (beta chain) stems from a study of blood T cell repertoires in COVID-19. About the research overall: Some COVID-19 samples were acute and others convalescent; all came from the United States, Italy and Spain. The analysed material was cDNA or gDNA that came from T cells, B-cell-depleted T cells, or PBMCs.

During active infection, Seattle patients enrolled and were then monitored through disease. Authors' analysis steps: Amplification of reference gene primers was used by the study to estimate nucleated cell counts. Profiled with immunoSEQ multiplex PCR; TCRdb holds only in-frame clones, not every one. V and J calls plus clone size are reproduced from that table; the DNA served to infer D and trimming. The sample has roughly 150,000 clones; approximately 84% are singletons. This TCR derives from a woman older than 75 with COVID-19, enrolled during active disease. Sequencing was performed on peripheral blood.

The CDR3 region is CASSSRVRYEQYF. The CDR3 nucleotides read TGCGCCAGCAGCTCAAGAGTCCGGTACGAGCAGTACTTC. The chain has TRBV4-1 and TRBJ2-7; the D is unclear. Germline CDR1 MGHRA, CDR2 YSYEKL. CDR3 length: 13 residues. V was shortened by 5 bases and J by 4 bases, with 12 bases between the two germline ends.